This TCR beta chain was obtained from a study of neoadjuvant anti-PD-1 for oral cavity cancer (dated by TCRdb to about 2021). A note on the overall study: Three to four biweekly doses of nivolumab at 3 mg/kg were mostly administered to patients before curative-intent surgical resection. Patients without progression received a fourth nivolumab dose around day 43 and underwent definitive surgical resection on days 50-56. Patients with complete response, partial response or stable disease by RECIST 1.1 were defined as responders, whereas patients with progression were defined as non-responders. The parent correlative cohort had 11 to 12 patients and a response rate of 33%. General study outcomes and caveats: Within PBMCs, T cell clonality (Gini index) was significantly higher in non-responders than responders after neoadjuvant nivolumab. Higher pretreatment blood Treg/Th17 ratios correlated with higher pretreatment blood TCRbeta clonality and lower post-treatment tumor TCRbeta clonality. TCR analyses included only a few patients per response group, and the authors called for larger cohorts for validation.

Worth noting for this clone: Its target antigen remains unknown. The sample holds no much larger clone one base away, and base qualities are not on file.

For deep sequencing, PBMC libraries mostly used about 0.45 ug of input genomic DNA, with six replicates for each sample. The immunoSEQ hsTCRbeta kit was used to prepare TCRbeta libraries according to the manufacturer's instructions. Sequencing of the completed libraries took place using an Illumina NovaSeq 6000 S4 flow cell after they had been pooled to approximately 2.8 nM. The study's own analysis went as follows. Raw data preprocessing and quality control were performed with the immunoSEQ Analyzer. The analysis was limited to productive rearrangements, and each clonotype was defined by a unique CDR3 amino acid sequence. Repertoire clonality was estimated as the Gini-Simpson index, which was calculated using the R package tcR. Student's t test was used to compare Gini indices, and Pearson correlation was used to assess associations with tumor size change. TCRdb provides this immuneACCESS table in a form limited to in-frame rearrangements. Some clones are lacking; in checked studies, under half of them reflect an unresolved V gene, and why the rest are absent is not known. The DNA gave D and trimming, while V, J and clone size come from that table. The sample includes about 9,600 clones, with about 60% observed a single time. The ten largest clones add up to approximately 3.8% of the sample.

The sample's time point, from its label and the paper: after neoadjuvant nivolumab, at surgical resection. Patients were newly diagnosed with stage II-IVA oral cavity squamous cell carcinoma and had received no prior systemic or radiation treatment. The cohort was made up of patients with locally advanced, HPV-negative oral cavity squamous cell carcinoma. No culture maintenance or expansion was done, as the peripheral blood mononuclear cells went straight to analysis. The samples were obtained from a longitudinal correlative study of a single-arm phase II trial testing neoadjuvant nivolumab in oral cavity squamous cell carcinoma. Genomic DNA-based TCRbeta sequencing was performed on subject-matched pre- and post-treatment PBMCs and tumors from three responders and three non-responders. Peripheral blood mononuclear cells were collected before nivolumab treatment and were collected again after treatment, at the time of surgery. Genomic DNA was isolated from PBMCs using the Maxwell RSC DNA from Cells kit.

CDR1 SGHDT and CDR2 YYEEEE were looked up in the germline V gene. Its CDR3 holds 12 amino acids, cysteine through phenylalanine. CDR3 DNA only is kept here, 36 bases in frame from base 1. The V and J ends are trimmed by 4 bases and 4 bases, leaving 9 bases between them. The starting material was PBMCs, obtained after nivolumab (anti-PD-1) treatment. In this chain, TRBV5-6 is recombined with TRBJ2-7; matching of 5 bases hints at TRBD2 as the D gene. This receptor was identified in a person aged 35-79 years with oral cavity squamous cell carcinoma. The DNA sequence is TGTGCCAGCAGCGGACGGGATTACGAGCAGTACTTC. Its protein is CASSGRDYEQYF.